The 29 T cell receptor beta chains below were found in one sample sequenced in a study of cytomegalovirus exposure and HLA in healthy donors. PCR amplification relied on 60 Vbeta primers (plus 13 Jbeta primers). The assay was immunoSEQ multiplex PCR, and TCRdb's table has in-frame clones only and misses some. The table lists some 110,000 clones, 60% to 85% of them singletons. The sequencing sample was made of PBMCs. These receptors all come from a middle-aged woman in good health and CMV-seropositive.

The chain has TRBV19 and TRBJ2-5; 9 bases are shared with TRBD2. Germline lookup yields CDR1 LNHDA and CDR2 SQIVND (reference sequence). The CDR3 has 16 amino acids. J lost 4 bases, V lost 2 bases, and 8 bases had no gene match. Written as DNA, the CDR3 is TGTGCCAGTAGTATAAGGGCGGGGGGGGCAGGAGAGACCCAGTACTTC. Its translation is CASSIRAGGAGETQYF. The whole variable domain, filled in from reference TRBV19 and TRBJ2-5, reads DGGITQSPKYLFRKEGQNVTLSCEQNLNHDAMYWYRQDPGQGLRLIYYSQIVNDFQKGDIAEGYSVSREKKESFPLTVTSAQKNPTAFYLCASSIRAGGAGETQYFGPGTRLLVL.

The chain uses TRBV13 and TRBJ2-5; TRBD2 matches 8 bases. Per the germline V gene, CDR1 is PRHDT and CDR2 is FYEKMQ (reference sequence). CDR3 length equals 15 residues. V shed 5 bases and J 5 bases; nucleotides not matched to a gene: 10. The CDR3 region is CASSPASSGEETQYF. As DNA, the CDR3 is TGTGCCAGCAGCCCGGCCAGTAGCGGGGAGGAGACCCAGTACTTC. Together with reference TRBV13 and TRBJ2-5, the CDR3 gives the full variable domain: AAGVIQSPRHLIKEKRETATLKCYPIPRHDTVYWYQQGPGQDPQFLISFYEKMQSDKGSIPDRFSAQQFSDYHSELNMSSLELGDSALYFCASSPASSGEETQYFGPGTRLLVL.

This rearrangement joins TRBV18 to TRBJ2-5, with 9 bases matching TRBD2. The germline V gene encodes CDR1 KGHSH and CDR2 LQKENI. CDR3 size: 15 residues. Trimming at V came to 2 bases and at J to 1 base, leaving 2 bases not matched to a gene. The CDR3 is CASSPSAGGQETQYF. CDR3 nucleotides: TGTGCCAGCTCACCATCAGCGGGAGGCCAAGAGACCCAGTACTTC.

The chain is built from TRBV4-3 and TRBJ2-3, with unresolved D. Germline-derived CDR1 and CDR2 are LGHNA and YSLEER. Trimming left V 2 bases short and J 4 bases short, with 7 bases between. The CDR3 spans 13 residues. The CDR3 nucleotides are TGCGCCAGCAGCCAAACGACATCAGATACGCAGTATTTT. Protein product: CASSQTTSDTQYF.

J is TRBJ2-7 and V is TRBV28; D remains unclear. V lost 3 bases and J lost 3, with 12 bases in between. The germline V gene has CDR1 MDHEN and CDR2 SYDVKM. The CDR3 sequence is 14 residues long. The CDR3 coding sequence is TGTGCCAGCAGTTTTGTGCGAACCCACTACGAGCAGTACTTC. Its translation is CASSFVRTHYEQYF.

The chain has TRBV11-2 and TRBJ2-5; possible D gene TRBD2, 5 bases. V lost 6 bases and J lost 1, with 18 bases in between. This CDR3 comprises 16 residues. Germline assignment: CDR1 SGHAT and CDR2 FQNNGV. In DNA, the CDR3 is TGTGCCAGCAGGCCAGTGAGGTCCCGGGGCCAAGAGACCCAGTACTTC. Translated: CASRPVRSRGQETQYF.

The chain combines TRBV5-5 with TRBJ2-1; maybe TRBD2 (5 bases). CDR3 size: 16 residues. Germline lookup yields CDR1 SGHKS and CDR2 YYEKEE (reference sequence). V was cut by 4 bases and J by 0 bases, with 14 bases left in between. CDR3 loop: CASSLGLQSSYNEQFF. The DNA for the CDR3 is TGTGCCAGCAGCCTTGGACTGCAGAGCTCCTACAATGAGCAGTTCTTC.

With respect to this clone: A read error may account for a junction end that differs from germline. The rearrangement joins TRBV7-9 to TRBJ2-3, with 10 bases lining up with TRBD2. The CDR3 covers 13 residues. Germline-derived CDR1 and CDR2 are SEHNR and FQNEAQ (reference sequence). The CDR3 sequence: CSSSSGLADTQYF. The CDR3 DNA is TGTTCCAGCAGCTCGGGACTAGCGGATACGCAGTATTTT.

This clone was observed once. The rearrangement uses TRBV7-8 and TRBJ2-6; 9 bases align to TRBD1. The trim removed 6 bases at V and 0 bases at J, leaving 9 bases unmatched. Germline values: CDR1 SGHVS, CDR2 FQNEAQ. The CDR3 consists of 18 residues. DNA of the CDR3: TGTGCCAGCAGTTCTCGACAGGGGGTCACCTCTGGGGCCAACGTCCTGACTTTC. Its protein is CASSSRQGVTSGANVLTF.

CDR3 region: CASSFDGRAHEQFF. CDR3 DNA sequence: TGTGCCAGCAGCTTTGACGGGAGGGCCCATGAGCAGTTCTTC. This rearrangement joins TRBV5-5 to TRBJ2-1, with 8 nucleotides matching TRBD2. Trimming removed 2 bases from V and 8 bases from J; junction bases left unmatched: 6. CDR3 length equals 14 residues. The germline CDR1 and CDR2 sequences are SGHKS and YYEKEE (reference sequence).

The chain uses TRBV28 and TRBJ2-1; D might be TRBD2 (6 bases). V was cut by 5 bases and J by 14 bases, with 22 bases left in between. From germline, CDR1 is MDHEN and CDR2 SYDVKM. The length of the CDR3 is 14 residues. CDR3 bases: TGTGCCAGCAGTATGGCTCCCGGCTGGGGGGATGAGTTCTTC. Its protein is CASSMAPGWGDEFF.

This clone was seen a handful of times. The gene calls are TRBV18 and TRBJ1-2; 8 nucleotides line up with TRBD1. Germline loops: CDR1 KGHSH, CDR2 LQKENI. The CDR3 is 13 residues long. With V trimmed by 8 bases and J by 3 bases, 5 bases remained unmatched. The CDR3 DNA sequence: TGTGCCAGCCGGATGACAGGGGACTATGGCTACACCTTC. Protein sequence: CASRMTGDYGYTF.

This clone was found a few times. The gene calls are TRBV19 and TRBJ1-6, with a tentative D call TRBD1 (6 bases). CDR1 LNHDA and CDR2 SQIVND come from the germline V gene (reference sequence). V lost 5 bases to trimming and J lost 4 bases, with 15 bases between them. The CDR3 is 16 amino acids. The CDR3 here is CASSPTGEGYNSPLHF. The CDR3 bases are TGTGCCAGTAGTCCGACAGGCGAGGGGTATAATTCACCCCTCCACTTT.

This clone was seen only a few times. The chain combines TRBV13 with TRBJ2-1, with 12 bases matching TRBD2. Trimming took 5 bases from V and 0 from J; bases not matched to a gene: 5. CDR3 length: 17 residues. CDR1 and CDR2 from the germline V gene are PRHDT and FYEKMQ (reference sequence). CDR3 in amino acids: CASSPRLAGDSYNEQFF. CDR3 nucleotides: TGTGCCAGCAGCCCGAGACTAGCGGGAGACTCCTACAATGAGCAGTTCTTC.

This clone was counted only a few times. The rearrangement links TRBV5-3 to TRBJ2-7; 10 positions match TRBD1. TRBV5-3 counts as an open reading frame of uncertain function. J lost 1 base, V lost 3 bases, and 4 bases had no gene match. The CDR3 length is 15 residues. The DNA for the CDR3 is TGTGCCAGAAGCTCCGGGACAGGGGAATCCTACGAGCAGTACTTC. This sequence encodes CARSSGTGESYEQYF.

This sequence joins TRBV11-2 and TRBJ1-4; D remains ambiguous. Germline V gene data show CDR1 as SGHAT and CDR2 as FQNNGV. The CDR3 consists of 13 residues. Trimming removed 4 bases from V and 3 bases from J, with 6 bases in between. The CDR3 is CASSYGANEKLFF. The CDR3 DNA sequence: TGTGCCAGCAGCTACGGAGCTAATGAAAAACTGTTTTTT.

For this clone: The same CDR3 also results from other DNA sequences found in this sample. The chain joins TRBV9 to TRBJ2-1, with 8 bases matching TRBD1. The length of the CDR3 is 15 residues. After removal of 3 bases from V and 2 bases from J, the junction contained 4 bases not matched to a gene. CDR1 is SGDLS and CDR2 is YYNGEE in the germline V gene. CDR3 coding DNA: TGTGCCAGCAGCGCGAGGACAGGGCCCTACAATGAGCAGTTCTTC. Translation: CASSARTGPYNEQFF.

CDR3 loop: CASSLGTAYGYTF. The CDR3 DNA sequence: TGTGCCAGCAGCTTAGGAACCGCGTATGGCTACACCTTC. V is TRBV11-3 and J is TRBJ1-2; no clear D gene. V was pared by 1 base and J by 5 bases, with 8 bases between. The CDR3 is made up of 13 amino acids. Germline V gene lookup returns CDR1 SGHNT and CDR2 YENEEA.

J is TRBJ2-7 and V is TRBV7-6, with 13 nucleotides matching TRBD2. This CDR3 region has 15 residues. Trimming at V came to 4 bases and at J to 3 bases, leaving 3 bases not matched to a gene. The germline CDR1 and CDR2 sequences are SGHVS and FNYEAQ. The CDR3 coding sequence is TGTGCCAGCAGCTCCGGGACTAGCGGGGTCTACGAGCAGTACTTC. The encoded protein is CASSSGTSGVYEQYF.

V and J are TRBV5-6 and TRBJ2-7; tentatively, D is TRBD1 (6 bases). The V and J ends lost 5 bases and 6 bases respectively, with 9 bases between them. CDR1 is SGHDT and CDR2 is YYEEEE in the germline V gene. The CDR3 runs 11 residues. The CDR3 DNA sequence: TGTGCCAGCAGTCAGGGGCGCGAGCAGTACTTC. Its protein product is CASSQGREQYF.

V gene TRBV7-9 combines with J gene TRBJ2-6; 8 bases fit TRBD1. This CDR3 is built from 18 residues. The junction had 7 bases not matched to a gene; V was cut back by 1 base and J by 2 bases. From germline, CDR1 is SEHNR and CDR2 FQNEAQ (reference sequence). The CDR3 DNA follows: TGTGCCAGCAGCTTAGGGGGCAGGGGGCGCGCTGGGGCCAACGTCCTGACTTTC. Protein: CASSLGGRGRAGANVLTF. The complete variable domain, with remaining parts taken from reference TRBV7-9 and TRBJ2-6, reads DTGVSQNPRHKITKRGQNVTFRCDPISEHNRLYWYRQTLGQGPEFLTYFQNEAQLEKSRLLSDRFSAERPKGSFSTLEIQRTEQGDSAMYLCASSLGGRGRAGANVLTFGAGSRLTVL.

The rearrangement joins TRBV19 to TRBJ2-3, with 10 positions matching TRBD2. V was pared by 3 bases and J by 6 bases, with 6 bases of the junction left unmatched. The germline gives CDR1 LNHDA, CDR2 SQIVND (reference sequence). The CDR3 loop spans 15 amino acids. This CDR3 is CASSILAGALDTQYF. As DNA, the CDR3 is TGTGCCAGTAGTATTCTAGCGGGGGCCCTGGATACGCAGTATTTT. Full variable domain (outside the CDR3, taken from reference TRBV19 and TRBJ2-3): DGGITQSPKYLFRKEGQNVTLSCEQNLNHDAMYWYRQDPGQGLRLIYYSQIVNDFQKGDIAEGYSVSREKKESFPLTVTSAQKNPTAFYLCASSILAGALDTQYFGPGTRLTVL.

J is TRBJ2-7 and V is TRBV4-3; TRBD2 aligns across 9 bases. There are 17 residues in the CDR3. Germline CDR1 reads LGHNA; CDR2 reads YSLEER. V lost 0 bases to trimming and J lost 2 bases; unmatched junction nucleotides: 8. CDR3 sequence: CASSQEPEERGAYEQYF. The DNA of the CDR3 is TGCGCCAGCAGCCAAGAACCCGAAGAGCGGGGGGCCTACGAGCAGTACTTC.

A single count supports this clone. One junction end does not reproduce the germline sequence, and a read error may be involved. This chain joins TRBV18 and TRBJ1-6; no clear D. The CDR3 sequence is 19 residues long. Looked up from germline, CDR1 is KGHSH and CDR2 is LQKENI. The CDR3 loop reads CASPPLTHRTGGGYSPLHF. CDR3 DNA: TGTGCCAGCCCACCATTAACCCATCGGACGGGCGGAGGTTATTCACCCCTCCACTTT.

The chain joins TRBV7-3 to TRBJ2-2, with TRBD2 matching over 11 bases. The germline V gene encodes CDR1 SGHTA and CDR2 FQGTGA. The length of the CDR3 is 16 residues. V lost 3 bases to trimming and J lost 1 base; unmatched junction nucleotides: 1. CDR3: CASSFLAGGNTGELFF. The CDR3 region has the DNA TGTGCCAGCAGCTTCCTAGCGGGGGGGAACACCGGGGAGCTGTTTTTT. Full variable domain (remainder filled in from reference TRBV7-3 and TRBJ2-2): GAGVSQTPSNKVTEKGKYVELRCDPISGHTALYWYRQSLGQGPEFLIYFQGTGAADDSGLPNDRFFAVRPEGSVSTLKIQRTERGDSAVYLCASSFLAGGNTGELFFGEGSRLTVL.

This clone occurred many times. DNA for the CDR3: TGTGCCAGCAGTTTTGAGGGGACAGGGGCCTACGAGCAGTACTTC. Translation gives CASSFEGTGAYEQYF. This sequence joins TRBV28 and TRBJ2-7, with TRBD1 matching over 10 bases. This CDR3 comprises 15 residues. Trimming cost V 3 bases and J 2 bases; bases outside gene matches: 4. Germline V gene sequence: CDR1 MDHEN, CDR2 SYDVKM. Full variable domain (missing parts from reference TRBV28 and TRBJ2-7): DVKVTQSSRYLVKRTGEKVFLECVQDMDHENMFWYRQDPGLGLRLIYFSYDVKMKEKGDIPEGYSVSREKKERFSLILESASTNQTSMYLCASSFEGTGAYEQYFGPGTRLTVT.

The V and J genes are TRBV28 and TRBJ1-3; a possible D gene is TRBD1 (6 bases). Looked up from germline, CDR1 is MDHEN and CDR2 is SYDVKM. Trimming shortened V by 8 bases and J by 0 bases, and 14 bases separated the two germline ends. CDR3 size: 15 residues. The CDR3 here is CASFRDTDSGNTIYF. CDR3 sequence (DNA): TGTGCCAGCTTCCGGGACACCGACTCTGGAAACACCATATATTTT.

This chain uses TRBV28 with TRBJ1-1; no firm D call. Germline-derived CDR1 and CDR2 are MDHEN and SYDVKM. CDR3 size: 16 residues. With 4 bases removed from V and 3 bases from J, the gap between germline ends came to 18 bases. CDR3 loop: CASSSGVFSGDTEAFF. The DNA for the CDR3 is TGTGCCAGCAGTTCCGGGGTGTTCTCCGGGGACACTGAAGCTTTCTTT.

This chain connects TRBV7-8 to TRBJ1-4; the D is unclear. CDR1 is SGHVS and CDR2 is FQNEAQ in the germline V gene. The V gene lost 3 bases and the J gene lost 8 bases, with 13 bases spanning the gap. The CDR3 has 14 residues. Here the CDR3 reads CASSFRGAGEKLFF. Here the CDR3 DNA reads TGTGCCAGCAGCTTCCGGGGAGCGGGCGAAAAACTGTTTTTT.